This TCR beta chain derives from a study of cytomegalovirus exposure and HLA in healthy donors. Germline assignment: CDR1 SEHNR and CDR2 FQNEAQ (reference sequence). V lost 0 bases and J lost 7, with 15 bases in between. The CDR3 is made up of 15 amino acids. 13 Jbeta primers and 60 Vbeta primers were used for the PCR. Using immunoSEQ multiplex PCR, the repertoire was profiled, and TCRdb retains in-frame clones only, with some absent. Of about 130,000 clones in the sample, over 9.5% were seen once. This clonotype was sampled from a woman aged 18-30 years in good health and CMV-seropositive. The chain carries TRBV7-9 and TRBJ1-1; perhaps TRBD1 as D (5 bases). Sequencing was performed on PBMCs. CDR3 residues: CASSLAEVWDFEAFF. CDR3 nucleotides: TGTGCCAGCAGCTTAGCGGAGGTCTGGGACTTTGAAGCTTTCTTT.